This TCR beta chain was recorded in a study of cytomegalovirus exposure and HLA in healthy donors. As for the study in general: A prior analysis found about 120 million unique TCR beta sequences from some 200 million T cells. Findings of the study overall: An analysis that came later showed most CMV-associated TCR beta chains appearing HLA-restricted. The authors assumed roughly uniform sequencing depth across donors for presence/absence analyses.

Healthy bone marrow donors supplied every sample. In germline, CDR1 is MNHEY, CDR2 SVGAGI. V was cut by 6 bases and J by 4 bases, with 14 bases left in between. This CDR3 contains 14 residues. The study ran its PCR with 60 Vbeta and 13 Jbeta primers. Sequencing was performed with immunoSEQ multiplex PCR; in TCRdb, only in-frame clones are kept and a portion is missing. The table shows 70,000 to 95,000 clones, with about 85% occurring only once. Concerning this clone itself: Its antigen remains unknown.

The source is a woman aged 40 to 50 in good health and CMV-seropositive. The chain joins TRBV6-5 to TRBJ2-3; D perhaps matches TRBD1 (6 bases). Input material: PBMCs. The CDR3 spells CASRGPGDADTQYF. The CDR3 DNA sequence: TGTGCCAGCAGGGGGCCAGGGGACGCAGATACGCAGTATTTT.